This paragraph covers one T cell receptor beta chain sequence. Its antigen remains unknown. The data were obtained in a study of molecular identifiers for immune sequencing clone quantification. Study-wide results and limits: Clones above 20 RNA copies contained over 98% of effector molecules but under 1% of naive ones.

The CDR3 has 14 residues. Trimming left V 1 base short and J 1 base short, with 7 bases between. Germline V CDR1 and CDR2: SGHVS, FNYEAQ. TCR libraries were built in bulk with a published protocol and specific TCR primers. MiXCR, run by TCRdb on the PCR reads, gives a single entry per CDR3 protein. The sample holds 45,000 to 60,000 distinct CDR3 sequences; roughly a third are singletons and the top ten take about 3.8%. The sample comprised naive CD8+ T cells from blood, with Jurkat cell RNA spiked in. This sample's subset: FACS-sorted CD8+CD4-CCR7+CD45RA+ naive T cells. This receptor was identified in a human donor in good health. Some libraries in this study had Jurkat cell RNA spiked in. The rearrangement joins TRBV7-6 to TRBJ2-5; D is unclear. The CDR3 bases are TGTGCCAGCAGCTTAGTGGGCAGCCAAGAGACCCAGTACTTC. This encodes CASSLVGSQETQYF.